This T cell receptor beta chain originates from a study of blood T cell repertoires in COVID-19 (dated by TCRdb to 2020 to 2021). Background for the entire study: Samples from collaborators originated in the United States, Italy and Spain and spanned both the acute and convalescent phases of COVID-19. The repertoires were released in a freely available public database meant as a resource for research on the immune response to SARS-CoV-2. The prospective study material was composed of cDNA or gDNA derived from T cells, B-cell-depleted T cells, or PBMCs. The dataset comprised deeply sampled blood TCRbeta repertoires from subjects exposed to, actively infected with, or recovered from COVID-19. Where HLA class I and class II types were available, the types were taken from metadata supplied by the sample provider, not from assay-based typing. The sample metadata nearly always contained a de-identified subject ID, COVID-19 status, age in years and sex. Samples came from the ongoing ImmuneRACE study (first 160 participants) plus 1,254 subjects from 6 global collaborators. What the work shows at the level of the full study, not this receptor alone: How much clinical and demographic metadata was included differed by source and by participant, and the metadata was provided uncurated.

About this clone itself: Its specific antigen is unknown. No base quality information exists; no much larger clone differs at one position.

One collaborating source in Seattle enrolled patients during active infection and followed them longitudinally through the course of disease. Each collaborating institution followed its own protocols to collect whole blood in K2EDTA tubes. For TCRbeta analysis, collaborator samples were shipped as frozen whole blood, as isolated PBMCs, or as DNA extracted from either sample type. TCRbeta CDR3 regions were amplified from genomic DNA by means of the immunoSEQ Assay, a bias-controlled multiplex PCR. The paper's data handling went like this. The number of nucleated cells in each sample was estimated from the amplification of reference gene primers within the assay. To quantify the absolute abundance of each unique TCRbeta CDR3 rearrangement, sequence reads were collapsed and filtered. For each sample, productive Simpson clonality was calculated as the square root of Simpson's diversity index across productive rearrangements. This immuneACCESS table, as held by TCRdb, lists in-frame sequences with V and J called but not all clones. Of the missing ones, under half trace to an unresolved V gene in checked studies; the others have no known cause. That table is the source of V, J and clone size, and D and trimming were worked out from the DNA. This sample is represented by 450,000 or so clones; 89% of them were singletons. In total, the top ten clones hold around 0.92% of the sample.

V gives up 9 bases and J gives up 0 bases, and the segment between their germline ends measures 8 bases. Inclusive of the bounding cysteine and phenylalanine, the CDR3 is 12 residues long. Only the CDR3 DNA stays, 36 bases, in frame from base 1. According to the germline V gene, CDR1 reads SNHLY and CDR2 reads FYNNEI. The receptor was derived from a man between 18 and 29 years old with COVID-19, enrolled during active disease. The chain employs TRBV2 and TRBJ2-5, with TRBD1 tentatively as D gene (6 bases match). The sample was peripheral blood. The CDR3 corresponds to CARRDNQETQYF. The DNA is as follows: TGTGCCAGAAGGGACAACCAAGAGACCCAGTACTTC.